One and the same sample provided the 20 T cell receptor beta chains below, sequenced in a study of identical twins (dated by TCRdb to between 2015 and 2016). The library was made by 5' RACE. Reads for this sample came from an Illumina HiSeq 2000. TCRdb passed the public sequencing reads through fastp at Q25 and MiXCR, retaining productive beta sequences. Every CDR3 protein is listed once, alongside the most common genes and DNA of its rows. The sample includes under 900,000 distinct CDR3 sequences, with over 9% observed a single time. The top ten clonotypes cover around 1.5% of the sample. These data also featured in a second study, about yellow fever vaccine responses in identical twins.

Specimen: PBMCs. The receptors stem from a woman between 18 and 30 years old in good health.

In this sample, this clonotype turned up a few times. The chain uses TRBV10-3 and TRBJ2-5; 9 nucleotides agree with TRBD1. With 1 base clipped from V and 2 bases from J, the junction kept 11 bases outside the gene matches. CDR1 is ENHRY and CDR2 is SYGVKD in the germline V gene. This CDR3 region has 18 residues. CDR3 residues: CAISEFGGWTGAQETQYF. DNA for the CDR3: TGTGCCATCAGTGAGTTCGGGGGCTGGACAGGGGCACAAGAGACCCAGTACTTC.

This clonotype came up once. V is TRBV7-6 and J is TRBJ2-2; TRBD2 aligns across 7 bases. Germline V CDR1 and CDR2: SGHVS, FNYEAQ. CDR3 length equals 16 residues. Trimming took 1 base from V and 1 from J; bases not matched to a gene: 3. CDR3 residues: CASSLGGGGNTGELFF. DNA for the CDR3: TGTGCCAGCAGCTTAGGCGGCGGGGGGAACACCGGGGAGCTGTTTTTT.

The chain couples TRBV6-1 to TRBJ2-3, with 7 positions matching TRBD1. V trimming: 6 bases; J trimming: 0 bases; junction bases outside the gene matches: 9. In germline, CDR1 is MNHNS, CDR2 SASEGT. The CDR3 has 16 amino acids. DNA of the CDR3: TGTGCCAGCAGCCCAGGACAGGCCATCAGCACAGATACGCAGTATTTT. Translation gives CASSPGQAISTDTQYF.

The gene calls are TRBV7-2 and TRBJ2-1; TRBD2 matches at 11 bases. Germline V gives CDR1 SGHTA, CDR2 FQGNSA. This CDR3 is built from 16 residues. V lost 0 bases to trimming and J lost 7 bases; unmatched junction nucleotides: 5. The CDR3 bases are TGTGCCAGCAGCTTAGCTAGCGGGAGGGGTTTTAATGAGCAGTTCTTC. Encoded protein: CASSLASGRGFNEQFF.

The chain couples TRBV2 to TRBJ2-7; D gene uncertain. The CDR3 extends over 14 amino acids. Germline lookup yields CDR1 SNHLY and CDR2 FYNNEI. The V and J ends lost 6 bases and 6 bases respectively, with 18 bases between them. The CDR3, as DNA: TGTGCCAGCAGCCCCCGGACCCAAACCGCCGAGCAGTACTTC. Translated: CASSPRTQTAEQYF.

This clonotype showed up just a few times. The chain recombines TRBV6-5 with TRBJ2-7; D possibly corresponds to TRBD2 (7 bases). Germline lookup yields CDR1 MNHEY and CDR2 SVGAGI. V lost 0 bases, J lost 4 bases, and 13 bases lay in between. This CDR3 is built from 15 residues. The CDR3 DNA reads as TGTGCCAGCAGTTACTCCGAGGGGGGGAGGTACGAGCAGTACGTC. This encodes CASSYSEGGRYEQYV.

This chain connects TRBV6-1 to TRBJ1-2; possibly TRBD1 for D (5 bases). Germline-derived CDR1 and CDR2 are MNHNS and SASEGT. This CDR3 has 15 amino acids. V was shortened by 3 bases and J by 0 bases, with 11 bases between the two germline ends. The CDR3 DNA reads TGTGCCAGCAGTGACCTCCAGGGAGCTAACTATGGCTACACCTTC. Protein sequence: CASSDLQGANYGYTF.

This clonotype was seen a handful of times. The V and J genes are TRBV2 and TRBJ2-1; TRBD2 matches at 11 bases. J was trimmed by 3 bases and V by 5 bases; bases with no gene match: 9. This CDR3 has 17 amino acids. CDR1 SNHLY and CDR2 FYNNEI come from the germline V gene. CDR3 amino acids: CASSLMGTSGGYNEQFF. The CDR3 nucleotides are TGTGCCAGCAGTCTTATGGGAACTAGCGGGGGCTACAATGAGCAGTTCTTC.

This clonotype was observed a handful of times. This chain links TRBV28 with TRBJ2-1, with D perhaps TRBD2 (5 bases). V was shortened by 4 bases and J by 12 bases, with 13 bases between the two germline ends. CDR1 is MDHEN, CDR2 SYDVKM, per germline. CDR3 size: 12 residues. The CDR3 spells CASSSQRQAQFF. CDR3 bases: TGTGCCAGCAGTTCTCAGCGGCAAGCGCAGTTCTTC.

This clonotype was seen many times. The chain recombines TRBV12-3 or TRBV12-4 with TRBJ2-7; TRBD2 might be the D (5 bases). Deletions cut 5 bases from V and 1 base from J, with 15 bases between. The CDR3 totals 15 residues. CDR3 DNA: TGTGCCAGCAGTCAAACCCCTAGCTGGTCCTACGAGCAGTACTTC. Translating it yields CASSQTPSWSYEQYF.

Only a few counts were recorded for this clonotype. The chain links TRBV28 to TRBJ2-7; the D gene is possibly TRBD2 (6 bases). CDR1 MDHEN and CDR2 SYDVKM come from the germline V gene. This CDR3 is 17 amino acids long. Between the trimmed V and J ends, which lost 2 bases and 3 bases, there was a span of 20 bases. The CDR3 DNA sequence: TGTGCCAGCAGTTTAAATTATATAGGGACTTGGGACTACGAGCAGTACTTC. This translates into CASSLNYIGTWDYEQYF.

In its sample, this clonotype was seen a few times. The chain combines TRBV5-1 with TRBJ2-7; perhaps TRBD1 as D (6 bases). Germline V gene lookup returns CDR1 SGHRS and CDR2 YFSETQ. The V and J ends lost 5 bases and 1 base respectively, with 16 bases between them. The CDR3 covers 15 residues. The CDR3 DNA reads TGCGCCAGCAGTTTAGTTGGGGACATTTCCTACGAGCAGTACTTC. As protein: CASSLVGDISYEQYF.

This clonotype was detected a few times. This chain links TRBV7-9 with TRBJ1-1; D call uncertain. CDR3 length: 15 residues. V lost 0 bases, J lost 1 base, and 9 bases lay in between. Germline V gene sequence: CDR1 SEHNR, CDR2 FQNEAQ (reference sequence). The DNA for the CDR3 is TGTGCCAGCAGCTTAGCGCTCGGCGGGAACACTGAAGCTTTCTTT. Translated: CASSLALGGNTEAFF. The whole variable domain, remainder taken from reference TRBV7-9 and TRBJ1-1, is DTGVSQNPRHKITKRGQNVTFRCDPISEHNRLYWYRQTLGQGPEFLTYFQNEAQLEKSRLLSDRFSAERPKGSFSTLEIQRTEQGDSAMYLCASSLALGGNTEAFFGQGTRLTVV.

This clonotype was detected ten times or more. The chain has TRBV12-3 or TRBV12-4 and TRBJ2-3, with D tentatively TRBD1 (6 bases). The V and J ends lost 2 bases and 5 bases respectively, with 14 bases between them. The CDR3 covers 15 residues. CDR3 amino acids: CASSLIGGRGDTQYF. In nucleotides, the CDR3 is TGTGCCAGCAGTTTAATTGGGGGCCGGGGAGATACGCAGTATTTT.

The chain employs TRBV29-1 and TRBJ2-7; 10 nucleotides agree with TRBD2. V dropped 0 bases and J dropped 5; count of bases not matched to a gene: 10. The germline V gene encodes CDR1 SQVTM and CDR2 ANQGSEA. CDR3 length equals 16 residues. The CDR3 nucleotides are TGCAGCGTTGAAGATTGGGCTAGCGGGAGTAGAAACGAGCAGTACTTC. Encoded protein: CSVEDWASGSRNEQYF.

This clonotype was picked up many times. This sequence joins TRBV12-3 or TRBV12-4 and TRBJ2-3; D unresolved. The J call may not be correct, given that the DNA end is closer to TRBJ2-5. CDR3 length: 11 amino acids. The CDR3 DNA sequence: TGTGCCAGCAGTTTAGCGGGGACCCAGTACTTC. This translates into CASSLAGTQYF.

This chain's CDR3 is CASSLTLAAHEQFF. CDR3 in DNA: TGTGCCAGCAGCTTGACGCTGGCAGCCCATGAGCAGTTCTTC. The V call is TRBV5-6, the J call TRBJ2-1; D remains ambiguous. V shed 1 base and J shed 8 bases, with 13 bases lying between them. The germline V gene encodes CDR1 SGHDT and CDR2 YYEEEE. The CDR3 has 14 residues. The variable domain in full, with the rest retrieved from reference TRBV5-6 and TRBJ2-1, is DAGVTQSPTHLIKTRGQQVTLRCSPKSGHDTVSWYQQALGQGPQFIFQYYEEEERQRGNFPDRFSGHQFPNYSSELNVNALLLGDSALYLCASSLTLAAHEQFFGPGTRLTVL.

This clonotype has more than one count but fewer than ten. The V and J genes are TRBV2 and TRBJ1-6, with D tentatively TRBD1 (5 bases). V lost 10 bases and J lost 7, with 11 bases in between. The CDR3 runs to 12 residues. CDR1 is SNHLY and CDR2 is FYNNEI in the germline V gene. For the CDR3, the DNA is TGTGCCACAGACAGCCAGAATTCACCCCTCCACTTT. Translation: CATDSQNSPLHF.

V and J are TRBV11-1 and TRBJ2-1; TRBD2 aligns across 12 bases. The CDR3 is 16 residues long. From germline, CDR1 is SGHAT and CDR2 FQDESV (reference sequence). V shed 2 bases and J 5 bases; nucleotides not matched to a gene: 4. The chain's CDR3 is CASSLRSSGRDNEQFF. The CDR3 nucleotides are TGTGCCAGCAGCTTAAGGTCTAGCGGGAGGGACAATGAGCAGTTCTTC.

This chain connects TRBV3-1 to TRBJ1-2; weak D call: TRBD1 (6 bases). Germline loops: CDR1 LGHDT, CDR2 YNNKEL (reference sequence). V lost 4 bases and J lost 4, with 16 bases in between. CDR3 size: 15 residues. In nucleotides, the CDR3 is TGTGCCAGCAGCCCAAAGGGAGGACAGACCTATGGCTACACCTTC. It translates to CASSPKGGQTYGYTF.